The 14 T cell receptor beta chains in this list originate from one sample, sequenced in a study of cytomegalovirus exposure and HLA in healthy donors. Use of 60 Vbeta and 13 Jbeta primers characterized the PCR. TCRdb's table, derived via immunoSEQ multiplex PCR, lists solely in-frame clones and lacks some. The profile shows some 91,000 clones, roughly 67% of them singletons. Input material: PBMCs. The receptors come from a human donor in good health.

The chain has TRBV11-2 and TRBJ1-5; no firm D call. Germline lookup yields CDR1 SGHAT and CDR2 FQNNGV. This CDR3 spans 14 amino acids. V was shortened by 1 base and J by 4 bases, with 8 bases between the two germline ends. Written as DNA, the CDR3 is TGTGCCAGCAGCTTAGGGGCAGCTAATCAGCCCCAGCATTTT. Amino acid sequence: CASSLGAANQPQHF.

This clone was found a few times. The chain couples TRBV11-2 to TRBJ2-3; TRBD2 matches 8 bases. In germline, CDR1 is SGHAT, CDR2 FQNNGV. This CDR3 comprises 16 residues. With V trimmed by 4 bases and J by 4 bases, 10 bases remained unmatched. The CDR3 protein is CASSSRLAGTADTQYF. DNA of the CDR3: TGTGCCAGCAGCTCCCGTTTAGCGGGGACGGCAGATACGCAGTATTTT.

The CDR3 bases are TGTGCCACCAGCAGAGATAGGACAGGGACAAGAGCTTTCTTT. Translating it yields CATSRDRTGTRAFF. This sequence joins TRBV15 and TRBJ1-1; 8 nucleotides align to TRBD1. CDR1 LNHNV and CDR2 YYDKDF come from the germline V gene (reference sequence). This CDR3 is built from 14 residues. V lost 0 bases to trimming and J lost 10 bases; unmatched junction nucleotides: 7.

The chain links TRBV5-4 to TRBJ2-3; D gene ambiguous. Looked up from germline, CDR1 is SGHNT and CDR2 is YYREEE (reference sequence). Trimming took 4 bases from V and 1 from J, leaving 10 bases between them. The CDR3 loop spans 14 amino acids. CDR3 sequence (DNA): TGTGCCAGCAGCCCGAGTCCCCGCACAGATACGCAGTATTTT. Translation: CASSPSPRTDTQYF.

This sequence joins TRBV11-3 and TRBJ2-3, with 14 bases lining up with TRBD2. V lost 5 bases and J lost 5; bases outside the gene matches: 6. CDR1 and CDR2 (germline): SGHNT, YENEEA. The CDR3 is 16 amino acids. The CDR3 region is CASSPRLAGGRDTQYF. The DNA of the CDR3 is TGTGCCAGCAGCCCCCGACTAGCGGGGGGGCGAGATACGCAGTATTTT. The full variable domain, its missing parts supplied by reference TRBV11-3 and TRBJ2-3, is EAGVVQSPRYKIIEKKQPVAFWCNPISGHNTLYWYLQNLGQGPELLIRYENEEAVDDSQLPKDRFSAERLKGVDSTLKIQPAELGDSAVYLCASSPRLAGGRDTQYFGPGTRLTVL.

This clone was recorded once. The rearrangement links TRBV4-3 to TRBJ2-2; TRBD2 matches at 9 bases. J gave up 4 bases and V 0 bases, and 9 bases lay outside the gene matches. CDR1 is LGHNA and CDR2 is YSLEER in the germline V gene. This CDR3 spans 18 amino acids. In DNA, the CDR3 is TGCGCCAGCAGCCAAGATTGGATGTTAGCGGGGGCCACCGGGGAGCTGTTTTTT. Amino acids: CASSQDWMLAGATGELFF.

The chain joins TRBV19 to TRBJ1-2; 7 bases line up with TRBD1. The germline V gene has CDR1 LNHDA and CDR2 SQIVND (reference sequence). V dropped 3 bases and J dropped 4; count of bases not matched to a gene: 8. This CDR3 is 15 amino acids long. In nucleotides, the CDR3 is TGTGCCAGTAGTATGGGCCAGACAGGGACCTATGGCTACACCTTC. It specifies CASSMGQTGTYGYTF.

This chain links TRBV6-4 with TRBJ2-7; 7 positions match TRBD2. Looked up from germline, CDR1 is MRHNA and CDR2 is SNTAGT. The CDR3 has 15 residues. J lost 3 bases, V lost 6 bases, and 11 bases had no gene match. Here the CDR3 DNA reads TGTGCCAGCAGCGTCGGGGGAGGGACGTTCTACGAGCAGTACTTC. Encoded protein: CASSVGGGTFYEQYF.

V is TRBV5-6 and J is TRBJ1-2; weak D call: TRBD1 (5 bases). The V gene lost 3 bases and the J gene lost 5 bases, with 17 bases spanning the gap. Germline V gene sequence: CDR1 SGHDT, CDR2 YYEEEE. This CDR3 has 15 residues. CDR3 sequence reads: CASSSRVGKGYGYTF. The CDR3 DNA is TGTGCCAGCAGCTCCCGAGTCGGCAAGGGGTATGGCTACACCTTC.

The CDR3 DNA follows: TGTGCCAGCAGCTTAGGAGGGATCCAAGAGACCCAGTACTTC. Amino acid sequence: CASSLGGIQETQYF. V usage is TRBV7-2 and J usage is TRBJ2-5, with D possibly being TRBD2 (5 bases). Trimming removed 1 base at V and 1 base at J, with 7 bases between. CDR3 length: 14 amino acids. The germline V gene has CDR1 SGHTA and CDR2 FQGNSA. Combining the CDR3 with reference TRBV7-2 and TRBJ2-5 gives the whole variable domain GAGVSQSPSNKVTEKGKDVELRCDPISGHTALYWYRQSLGQGLEFLIYFQGNSAPDKSGLPSDRFSAERTGGSVSTLTIQRTQQEDSAVYLCASSLGGIQETQYFGPGTRLLVL.

V is TRBV19 and J is TRBJ1-1, with 7 bases aligning to TRBD1. The CDR3 loop spans 11 amino acids. With V trimmed by 8 bases and J by 8 bases, 5 bases remained unmatched. Germline V CDR1 and CDR2: LNHDA, SQIVND (reference sequence). CDR3 in amino acids: CASSDRVEAFF. For the CDR3, the DNA is TGTGCCAGTTCCGACAGGGTCGAAGCTTTCTTT.

The chain couples TRBV14 to TRBJ2-1; TRBD1 agrees at 7 bases. The CDR3 extends over 20 amino acids. In germline, CDR1 is SGHDN, CDR2 FVKESK. The trim removed 0 bases at V and 5 bases at J, leaving 19 bases unmatched. CDR3 sequence: CASSQELGSPDRFVHNEQFF. The CDR3 nucleotides are TGTGCCAGCAGCCAAGAATTAGGGAGTCCGGACAGGTTCGTCCACAATGAGCAGTTCTTC. Full variable domain (outside the CDR3, taken from reference TRBV14 and TRBJ2-1): EAGVTQFPSHSVIEKGQTVTLRCDPISGHDNLYWYRRVMGKEIKFLLHFVKESKQDESGMPNNRFLAERTGGTYSTLKVQPAELEDSGVYFCASSQELGSPDRFVHNEQFFGPGTRLTVL.

The chain links TRBV6-5 to TRBJ1-2; 9 bases are a match to TRBD1. V shed 4 bases, J shed 4 bases, and the junction held 10 bases outside the gene matches. This CDR3 region has 16 residues. CDR1 is MNHEY, CDR2 SVGAGI, per germline. The CDR3: CASSSDRGSGGYGYTF. In DNA, the CDR3 is TGTGCCAGCAGTTCAGACAGGGGGTCCGGCGGCTATGGCTACACCTTC.

Only a few counts were recorded for this clone. The chain is built from TRBV7-2 and TRBJ1-2, with D uncertain. Germline CDR1 SGHTA, CDR2 FQGNSA. The CDR3 has 14 amino acids. V was cut by 1 base and J by 2 bases, with 8 bases left in between. The CDR3 coding sequence is TGTGCCAGCAGCTTAGAACGAGAAAACTATGGCTACACCTTC. Protein sequence: CASSLERENYGYTF.